This T cell receptor (beta chain) is from a study of blood T cell repertoires in COVID-19. About the research overall: Samples of COVID-19 (acute and convalescent) were obtained from the United States, Italy and Spain. Sources were T cells, B-cell-depleted T cells, or PBMCs; the material itself was cDNA or gDNA.

Per the germline V gene, CDR1 is SGDLS and CDR2 is YYNGEE. The CDR3 spans 15 residues. V lost 0 bases, J lost 4 bases, and 2 bases stayed unmatched. How the authors handled the data: Reference gene primer amplification in the assay estimated nucleated cell counts. TCRdb keeps only in-frame clones here, not all; method: immunoSEQ multiplex PCR. V and J calls and clone size are as listed in that table; D and trimming were resolved from the DNA. The table lists approximately 89,000 clones, 92% of them singletons. On this clone itself: Other DNA sequences of this sample code for an identical CDR3.

This sequence was found in a woman in her fifties or sixties with active COVID-19. This chain joins TRBV9 and TRBJ2-5, with 11 bases fitting TRBD1. The sample was peripheral blood. CDR3 nucleotides: TGTGCCAGCAGCGTAGTGGGGACAGGGGGAGAGACCCAGTACTTC. As protein: CASSVVGTGGETQYF.